Given below is one T cell receptor (beta chain) in context. Per the original methods: For nucleated cells, counts were estimated from reference gene primer amplification. The table came from immunoSEQ multiplex PCR; TCRdb's copy has only in-frame clones and leaves some out. Clonal size and the V and J genes are those of that table, whereas D and trimming came from the DNA. Of approximately 70,000 clones in the sample, approximately 89% were seen once. This specimen comes from a study of blood T cell repertoires in COVID-19. Overall study context: The study drew acute and convalescent COVID-19 samples from the United States, Italy and Spain. T cells, B-cell-depleted T cells, or PBMCs provided the cDNA or gDNA that served as material.

There are 16 residues in the CDR3. Trimming removed 4 bases from V and 0 bases from J, with 13 bases in between. Per germline, CDR1 MGHRA and CDR2 YSYEKL. The clonotype was recovered from a woman aged 55-70 years with active COVID-19. The sequenced sample was peripheral blood. This chain connects TRBV4-1 to TRBJ2-1; no clear D gene. CDR3 in amino acids: CASSLFFGNSYNEQFF. The CDR3 bases are TGCGCCAGCAGCCTCTTCTTCGGTAACTCCTACAATGAGCAGTTCTTC.